The following is a T cell receptor (beta chain) sequence with its context. The germline gives CDR1 MNHEY, CDR2 SVGAGI. J was trimmed by 1 base and V by 6 bases; bases with no gene match: 6. This CDR3 is 15 amino acids long. The sample belongs to a study of blood T cell repertoires in COVID-19. About the research overall: Sample material is recorded as cDNA or gDNA derived from T cells, B-cell-depleted T cells, or PBMCs.

Profiled with immunoSEQ multiplex PCR; TCRdb holds only in-frame clones, not every one. The sample contains 100,000 to 120,000 clones, about 80% of which appear only once. The sequenced sample consisted of peripheral blood. The origin of this receptor is a woman of 80 years or more with acute or convalescent COVID-19. The J gene is TRBJ1-2, the V gene TRBV6-5; the match to TRBD1 covers 9 bases. The CDR3 DNA is TGTGCCAGCAGAGGGGGGACAGGGAGTAACTATGGCTACACCTTC. Its translation is CASRGGTGSNYGYTF.